The clone carrying this T cell receptor (beta chain) was found many times. This entry belongs to a study of human T cells and chemical hapten exposure. As for the study in general: Among samples, TCR yields varied mainly because of small differences in pooled library volume.

MiXCR was run by TCRdb on the RACE reads, yielding one entry per CDR3 protein. The repertoire includes nearly 85,000 distinct CDR3 sequences, around a tenth of them detected once, and 1.6% sits in the top ten. This CDR3 comprises 16 residues. Trimming removed 3 bases from V and 0 bases from J; junction bases left unmatched: 7. CDR1 and CDR2 (germline): LGHDT, YNNKEL (reference sequence). The time point denotes: patch test 2, 6 weeks after DPC sensitization. The treatment is: therapeutic diphenylcyclopropenone sensitization with weekly scalp DPC. This TCR came from a young man with alopecia areata. Some clones in this sample may be carry-over from other donors' samples. The chain carries TRBV3-1 and TRBJ1-1; 7 nucleotides agree with TRBD1. The sequencing here drew on whole blood, taken in connection with sensitization to the hapten diphenylcyclopropenone (DPC). The CDR3 loop is CASSQTMGQLNTEAFF. The DNA of the CDR3 is TGTGCCAGCAGCCAGACCATGGGACAGTTGAACACTGAAGCTTTCTTT.